This T cell receptor (beta chain) was found in a study of cytomegalovirus exposure and HLA in healthy donors. PCR used 60 Vbeta primers and 13 Jbeta primers. Clones were read by immunoSEQ multiplex PCR, and TCRdb kept only the in-frame ones, dropping some. The sample has about 140,000 clones, roughly four fifths seen once. The CDR3 runs to 14 residues. CDR1 is SEHNR and CDR2 is FQNEAQ in the germline V gene (reference sequence). V lost 0 bases to trimming and J lost 3 bases, with 7 bases between them. This clone was observed a few times. The source is a female donor in good health and CMV-seropositive. The chain employs TRBV7-9 and TRBJ2-3; unclear D gene. Material for sequencing was PBMCs. The DNA of the CDR3 is TGTGCCAGCAGCTTAGCGGAGACGACAGATACGCAGTATTTT. It yields the protein CASSLAETTDTQYF.